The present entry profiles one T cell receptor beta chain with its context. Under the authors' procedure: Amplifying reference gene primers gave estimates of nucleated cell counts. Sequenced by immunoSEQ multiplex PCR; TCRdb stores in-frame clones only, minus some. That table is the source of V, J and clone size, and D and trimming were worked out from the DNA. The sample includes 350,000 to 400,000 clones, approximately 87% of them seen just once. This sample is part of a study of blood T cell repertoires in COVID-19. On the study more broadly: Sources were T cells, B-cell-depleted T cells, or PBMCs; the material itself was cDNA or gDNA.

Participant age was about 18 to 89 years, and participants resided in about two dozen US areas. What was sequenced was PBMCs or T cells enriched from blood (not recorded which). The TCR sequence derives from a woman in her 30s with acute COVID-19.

The CDR3 loop reads CASSLPLSGEKLFF. CDR3 nucleotides: TGTGCCAGCAGCTTACCCCTCTCGGGGGAAAAACTGTTTTTT. The rearrangement joins TRBV7-9 to TRBJ1-4; D unclear. This CDR3 is 14 amino acids long. Germline V gene sequence: CDR1 SEHNR, CDR2 FQNEAQ (reference sequence). Trimming removed 2 bases from V and 8 bases from J, with 12 bases in between.